This TCR beta chain comes out of a study of T cell responses to AZD1222 COVID-19 vaccine. The germline gives CDR1 LNHDA, CDR2 SQIVND (reference sequence). The CDR3 is 16 amino acids. The ends were cut back, 5 bases at V and 2 bases at J, with 16 bases in the middle. Data came from immunoSEQ multiplex PCR; TCRdb stores just in-frame clones and leaves some out. Of about 120,000 clones listed, roughly 80% were seen once; the top ten hold under 10%. This chain links TRBV19 with TRBJ2-1; possible D gene TRBD1, 6 bases. The sequence derives from an adult in good health. The starting material was peripheral blood, obtained on day 0 of AZD1222 vaccination. CDR3 coding DNA: TGTGCCAGTAGTCGGGATGCAGGGGTCACCTACAATGAGCAGTTCTTC. This codes for CASSRDAGVTYNEQFF.